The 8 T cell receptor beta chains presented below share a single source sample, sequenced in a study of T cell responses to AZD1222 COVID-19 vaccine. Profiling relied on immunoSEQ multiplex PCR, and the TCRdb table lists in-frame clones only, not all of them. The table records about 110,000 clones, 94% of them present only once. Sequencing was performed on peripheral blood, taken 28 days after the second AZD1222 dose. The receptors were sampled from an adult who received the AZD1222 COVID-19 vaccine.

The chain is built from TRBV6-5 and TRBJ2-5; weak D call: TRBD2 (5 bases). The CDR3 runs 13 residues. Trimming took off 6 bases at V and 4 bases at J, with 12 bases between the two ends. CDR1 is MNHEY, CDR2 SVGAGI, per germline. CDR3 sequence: CASRVAGGETQYF. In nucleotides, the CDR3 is TGTGCCAGCAGGGTAGCTGGAGGAGAGACCCAGTACTTC.

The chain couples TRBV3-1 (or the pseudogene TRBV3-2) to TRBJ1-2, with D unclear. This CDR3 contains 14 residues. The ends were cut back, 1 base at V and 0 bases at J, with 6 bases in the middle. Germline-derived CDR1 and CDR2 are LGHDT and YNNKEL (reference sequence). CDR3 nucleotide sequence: TGTGCCAGCAGCCAAGGGCAGCCTAACTATGGCTACACCTTC. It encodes CASSQGQPNYGYTF.

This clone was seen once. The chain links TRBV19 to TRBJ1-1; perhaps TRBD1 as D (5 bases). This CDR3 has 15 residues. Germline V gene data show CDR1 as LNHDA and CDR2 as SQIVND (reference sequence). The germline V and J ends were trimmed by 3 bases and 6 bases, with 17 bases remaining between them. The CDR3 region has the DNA TGTGCCAGTAGTATGGTAGGGGTAGGGGAATCTGAAGCTTTCTTT. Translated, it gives CASSMVGVGESEAFF. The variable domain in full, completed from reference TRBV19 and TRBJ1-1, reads DGGITQSPKYLFRKEGQNVTLSCEQNLNHDAMYWYRQDPGQGLRLIYYSQIVNDFQKGDIAEGYSVSREKKESFPLTVTSAQKNPTAFYLCASSMVGVGESEAFFGQGTRLTVV.

Written as DNA, the CDR3 is TGTGCCAGCAGCGAAGGGGGCGCAGAGAACACCATATATTTT. Its translation: CASSEGGAENTIYF. V is TRBV11-3 and J is TRBJ1-3, with 7 nucleotides matching TRBD1. Germline V gene sequence: CDR1 SGHNT, CDR2 YENEEA. V dropped 5 bases and J dropped 7; count of bases not matched to a gene: 8. The CDR3 is 14 amino acids.

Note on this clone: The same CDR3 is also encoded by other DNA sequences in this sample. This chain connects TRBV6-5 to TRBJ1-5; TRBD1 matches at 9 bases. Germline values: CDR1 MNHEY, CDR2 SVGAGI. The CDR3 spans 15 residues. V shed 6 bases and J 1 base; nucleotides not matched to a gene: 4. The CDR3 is CASSTDRGSNQPQHF. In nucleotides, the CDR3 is TGTGCCAGCAGCACTGACAGGGGGAGCAATCAGCCCCAGCATTTT.

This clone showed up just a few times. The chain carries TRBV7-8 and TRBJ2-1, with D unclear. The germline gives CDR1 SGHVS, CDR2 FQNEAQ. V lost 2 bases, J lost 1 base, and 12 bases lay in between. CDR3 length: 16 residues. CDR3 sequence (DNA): TGTGCCAGCAGCTTATTGGGGTCCGGGTCCTACAATGAGCAGTTCTTC. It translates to CASSLLGSGSYNEQFF.

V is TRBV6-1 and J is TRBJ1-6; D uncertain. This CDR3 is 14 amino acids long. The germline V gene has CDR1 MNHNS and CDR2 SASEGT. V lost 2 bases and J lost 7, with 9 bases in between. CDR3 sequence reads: CASSEQRTNSPLHF. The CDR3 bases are TGTGCCAGCAGTGAACAACGGACCAATTCACCCCTCCACTTT.

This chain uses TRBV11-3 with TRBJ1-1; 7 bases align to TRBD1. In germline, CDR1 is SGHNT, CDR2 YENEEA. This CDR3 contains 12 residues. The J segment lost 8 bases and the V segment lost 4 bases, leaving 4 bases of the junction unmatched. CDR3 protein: CASSSRTGEAFF. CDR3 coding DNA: TGTGCCAGCAGCTCCCGGACAGGCGAAGCTTTCTTT.